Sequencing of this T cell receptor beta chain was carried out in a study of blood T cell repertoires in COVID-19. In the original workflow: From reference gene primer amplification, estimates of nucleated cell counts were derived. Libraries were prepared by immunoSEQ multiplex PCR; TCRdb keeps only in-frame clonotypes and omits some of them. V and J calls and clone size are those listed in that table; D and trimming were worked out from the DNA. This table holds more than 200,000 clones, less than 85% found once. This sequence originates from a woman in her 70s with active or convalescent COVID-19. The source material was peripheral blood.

Here the CDR3 DNA reads TGTGCCTGGGACAGGGACTATGGCTACACCTTC. Translated: CAWDRDYGYTF. The chain carries TRBV30 and TRBJ1-2; 7 bases match TRBD1. CDR3 size: 11 residues. The V gene end was trimmed by 5 bases and the J gene end by 3 bases; junction bases not matched to a gene: 0. Germline CDR1 and CDR2: GTSNPN and SVGIG (reference sequence).